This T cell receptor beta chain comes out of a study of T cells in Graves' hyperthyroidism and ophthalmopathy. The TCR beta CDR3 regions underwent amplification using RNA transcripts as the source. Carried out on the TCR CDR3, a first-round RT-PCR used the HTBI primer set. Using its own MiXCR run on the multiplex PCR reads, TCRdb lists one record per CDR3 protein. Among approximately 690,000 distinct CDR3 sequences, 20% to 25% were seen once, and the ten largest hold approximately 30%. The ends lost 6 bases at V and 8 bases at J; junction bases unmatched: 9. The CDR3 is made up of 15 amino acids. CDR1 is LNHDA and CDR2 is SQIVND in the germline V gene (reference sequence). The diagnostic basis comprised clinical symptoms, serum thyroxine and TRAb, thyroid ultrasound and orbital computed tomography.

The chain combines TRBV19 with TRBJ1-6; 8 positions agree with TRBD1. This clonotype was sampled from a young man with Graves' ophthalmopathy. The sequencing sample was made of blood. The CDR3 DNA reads TGTGCCAGTAGGGTAGGGACAGGAGGCGATTCACCCCTCCACTTT. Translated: CASRVGTGGDSPLHF.